One sample yielded the 6 T cell receptor beta chains listed below, sequenced in a study of post-analysis software for immune sequencing data. Findings and limits, study-wide: Relative to controls, patients had a handful of TRBV segments at higher frequency, with TRBV5-6, TRBV5-1 and TRBV20-1 among these.

The library was made from cDNA and included unique molecular identifiers. Via MiXCR, TCRdb re-called the PCR reads, giving one row per CDR3 protein. The table shows hundreds of thousands of distinct CDR3 sequences, with less than 35% occurring only once. Their cognate antigens are unknown. Sequenced sample: blood. The source is a girl aged 5-17 years with multiple sclerosis.

The J gene is TRBJ1-2, the V gene TRBV28, with 7 bases matching TRBD1. The germline CDR1 and CDR2 sequences are MDHEN and SYDVKM. This CDR3 comprises 15 residues. J was trimmed by 8 bases and V by 6 bases; bases with no gene match: 15. CDR3: CASSLPFRTGPGYTF. CDR3 nucleotide sequence: TGTGCCAGCAGCCTCCCCTTCCGGACAGGCCCGGGCTACACCTTC.

A few counts support this clonotype. As DNA, the CDR3 is TGTGCCAGCTCACCAGGGATTCGGCCAGATACGCAGTATTTT. Residues: CASSPGIRPDTQYF. V is TRBV18 and J is TRBJ2-3; D not certain. The V end was cut by 2 bases, the J end by 4 bases, with 10 bases between. From germline, CDR1 is KGHSH and CDR2 LQKENI. The CDR3 spans 14 residues.

J is TRBJ1-4 and V is TRBV11-2, with a tentative D call TRBD1 (6 bases). This CDR3 spans 15 amino acids. CDR1 SGHAT and CDR2 FQNNGV come from the germline V gene. Trimming cost V 2 bases and J 5 bases, with 12 bases left between them. The CDR3: CASSLNRQENEKLFF. In nucleotides, the CDR3 is TGTGCCAGCAGCTTAAACAGACAGGAAAATGAAAAACTGTTTTTT.

The genes are TRBV7-2 and TRBJ1-3; D unresolved. Between the trimmed V and J ends, which lost 4 bases and 8 bases, there was a span of 15 bases. CDR3 length equals 14 residues. Germline V lookup: CDR1 SGHTA, CDR2 FQGNSA. The CDR3 protein is CASSSPGTGDTIYF. As DNA, the CDR3 is TGTGCCAGCAGCTCCCCGGGAACCGGAGACACCATATATTTT.

This chain joins TRBV25-1 and TRBJ2-2; weak D call: TRBD1 (5 bases). V was shortened by 6 bases and J by 2 bases, with 13 bases between the two germline ends. Germline values: CDR1 MGHDK, CDR2 SYGVNS. The CDR3 totals 15 residues. Here the CDR3 reads CASRGPVSNTGELFF. Here the CDR3 DNA reads TGTGCCAGCAGGGGGCCGGTATCAAACACCGGGGAGCTGTTTTTT.

This clonotype showed up just a few times. CDR3 protein: CASSYSGTSGGQETQYF. CDR3 DNA sequence: TGTGCCAGCAGTTACTCTGGGACTAGCGGGGGGCAAGAGACCCAGTACTTC. This sequence joins TRBV6-5 and TRBJ2-5; 15 bases are shared with TRBD2. The CDR3 spans 17 residues. Germline V lookup: CDR1 MNHEY, CDR2 SVGAGI. V lost 0 bases, J lost 2 bases, and 1 base stayed unmatched.